This T cell receptor (beta chain) is from a study of blood T cell repertoires in COVID-19. Details on this clone: The sample carries other DNA sequences with the same CDR3.

CDR1 is KGHSH, CDR2 LQKENI, per germline. V lost 4 bases and J lost 0, with 9 bases in between. The CDR3 sequence is 15 residues long. The data were produced by immunoSEQ multiplex PCR, yet TCRdb's version contains in-frame clones alone and is incomplete. The profile covers a few hundred thousand clones, with under 90% appearing a single time and about 10% taken by the ten largest. Sequenced: PBMCs or T cells enriched from blood (not recorded which). The gene calls are TRBV18 and TRBJ1-4; a weak D match, TRBD1 (6 bases). The TCR was taken from a young woman who had recovered from COVID-19. CDR3 region: CASSLQGATNEKLFF. CDR3 nucleotide sequence: TGTGCCAGCTCACTACAGGGTGCAACTAATGAAAAACTGTTTTTT.